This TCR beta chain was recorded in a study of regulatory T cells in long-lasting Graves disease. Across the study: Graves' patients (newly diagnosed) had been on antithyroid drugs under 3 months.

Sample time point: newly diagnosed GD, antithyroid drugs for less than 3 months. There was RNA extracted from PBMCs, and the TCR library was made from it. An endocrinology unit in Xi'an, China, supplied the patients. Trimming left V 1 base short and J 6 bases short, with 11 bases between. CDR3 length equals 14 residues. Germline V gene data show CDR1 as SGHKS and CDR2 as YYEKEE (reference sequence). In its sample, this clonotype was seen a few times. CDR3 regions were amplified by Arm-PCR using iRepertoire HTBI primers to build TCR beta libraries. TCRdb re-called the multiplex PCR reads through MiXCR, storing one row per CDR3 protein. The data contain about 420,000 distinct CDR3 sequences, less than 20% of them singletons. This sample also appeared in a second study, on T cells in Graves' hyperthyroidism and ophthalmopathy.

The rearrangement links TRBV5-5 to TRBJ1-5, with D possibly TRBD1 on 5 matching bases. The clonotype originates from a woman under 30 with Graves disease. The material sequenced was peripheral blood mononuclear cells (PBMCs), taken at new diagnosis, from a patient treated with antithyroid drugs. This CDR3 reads CASSLFGAGQPQHF. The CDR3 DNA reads TGTGCCAGCAGCTTGTTTGGGGCCGGTCAGCCCCAGCATTTT.